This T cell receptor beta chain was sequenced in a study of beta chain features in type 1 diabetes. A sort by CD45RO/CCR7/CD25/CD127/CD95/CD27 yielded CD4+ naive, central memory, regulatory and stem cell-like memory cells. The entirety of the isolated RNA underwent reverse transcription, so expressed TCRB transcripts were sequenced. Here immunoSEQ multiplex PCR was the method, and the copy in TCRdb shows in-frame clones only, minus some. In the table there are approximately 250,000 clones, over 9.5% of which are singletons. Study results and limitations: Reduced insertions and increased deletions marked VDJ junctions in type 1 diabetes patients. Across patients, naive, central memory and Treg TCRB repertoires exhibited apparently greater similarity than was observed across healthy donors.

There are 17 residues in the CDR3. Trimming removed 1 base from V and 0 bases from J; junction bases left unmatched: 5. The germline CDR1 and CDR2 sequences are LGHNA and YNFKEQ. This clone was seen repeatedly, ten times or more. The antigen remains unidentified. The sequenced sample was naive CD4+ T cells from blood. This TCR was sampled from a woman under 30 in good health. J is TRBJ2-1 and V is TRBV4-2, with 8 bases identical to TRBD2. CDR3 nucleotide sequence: TGTGCCAGCAGCCAAGTATCGGGAGGGCCCTCCTACAATGAGCAGTTCTTC. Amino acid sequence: CASSQVSGGPSYNEQFF.